This T cell receptor (beta chain) was recovered during a study of cytomegalovirus exposure and HLA in healthy donors. Germline V gene sequence: CDR1 MNHNS, CDR2 SASEGT. This CDR3 region has 14 residues. V lost 6 bases and J lost 2, with 13 bases in between. Vbeta (60) and Jbeta (13) primers were used in the PCR. The repertoire was sequenced with immunoSEQ multiplex PCR; TCRdb's copy has only in-frame clones and lacks some. This table has 150,000 to 200,000 clones, around 80% appearing once. The source of this sequence is a woman aged 40 to 49 in good health and CMV-seronegative. What was sequenced was PBMCs. V gene TRBV6-1 combines with J gene TRBJ1-1; a weak D match, TRBD1 (5 bases). Written as DNA, the CDR3 is TGTGCCAGCAGCCAGACAGCTTATAACACTGAAGCTTTCTTT. Protein: CASSQTAYNTEAFF.